What follows describes a single TCR beta chain. This record belongs to a study of OX40 agonist ivuxolimab in advanced cancers. Study at large: Dose-escalation patients had hepatocellular carcinoma, melanoma, renal cell or head and neck cancer. Prior therapy, whether anti-PD-1, anti-PD-L1 or anti-CTLA-4, was allowed, and 40% had some.

At baseline, cycle 4 day 1, and cycle 7 day 1, blood was sampled. This CDR3 region has 14 residues. With 4 bases removed from V and 2 bases from J, the gap between germline ends came to 12 bases. The V gene's germline CDR1 is MDHEN and CDR2 SYDVKM. Generated by immunoSEQ multiplex PCR, the TCRdb table keeps only in-frame clones and is missing some. The profile shows 50,000 to 70,000 clones, more than 85% of them singletons. This TCR derives from an adult with an advanced solid tumor such as melanoma, head and neck, liver or kidney cancer. Sequenced material: CD4+ or CD8+ T cells sorted from blood, taken in a trial of the OX40 agonist ivuxolimab. The chain employs TRBV28 and TRBJ2-7; D unresolved. The CDR3 region is CASSYRQVTYEQYF. Here the CDR3 DNA reads TGTGCCAGCAGTTACCGGCAGGTTACCTACGAGCAGTACTTC.